Listed here are 9 T cell receptor beta chains from one sample, sequenced in a study of blood T cell repertoires in COVID-19. TCRdb's table, derived via immunoSEQ multiplex PCR, lists solely in-frame clones and lacks some. The sample gives about 270,000 clones, 70% to 90% of which show up once; 11% is in the top ten. What was sequenced was peripheral blood. These receptors were collected from a woman aged 65 to 85 with acute or convalescent COVID-19.

The chain combines TRBV27 with TRBJ1-5, with a possible D match to TRBD1 (5 bases). Per the germline V gene, CDR1 is MNHEY and CDR2 is SMNVEV (reference sequence). The germline V and J ends were trimmed by 2 bases and 7 bases, with 12 bases remaining between them. The CDR3 is 14 amino acids. CDR3 protein: CASSLSRAGQPQHF. The CDR3 DNA reads TGTGCCAGCAGTTTAAGCAGGGCTGGGCAGCCCCAGCATTTT.

The CDR3 nucleotides read TGTGCCAGCTCACCCCAATCGCTAGCGGGGGGCTACAATGAGCAGTTCTTC. Protein product: CASSPQSLAGGYNEQFF. The rearrangement uses TRBV18 and TRBJ2-1, with 11 nucleotides matching TRBD2. Germline V gene sequence: CDR1 KGHSH, CDR2 LQKENI. This CDR3 spans 17 amino acids. V was clipped by 3 bases and J by 3 bases; unmatched bases: 7.

CDR3 region: CSASPHRVMNTEAFF. Here the CDR3 DNA reads TGCAGTGCTAGTCCCCACAGGGTAATGAACACTGAAGCTTTCTTT. The rearrangement joins TRBV20-1 to TRBJ1-1, with D possibly matching TRBD1 (6 bases). Trimming shortened V by 3 bases and J by 0 bases, and 14 bases separated the two germline ends. The CDR3 is 15 amino acids. The germline V gene encodes CDR1 DFQATT and CDR2 SNEGSKA (reference sequence).

The chain recombines TRBV10-2 with TRBJ1-2; D might be TRBD1 (6 bases). Germline assignment: CDR1 WSHSY and CDR2 SAAADI. CDR3 length: 15 amino acids. Trimming pared 0 bases from V and 4 bases from J, leaving 12 bases between. The CDR3 region is CASSESKGHFYGYTF. CDR3 in DNA: TGCGCCAGCAGTGAGTCTAAGGGACACTTCTATGGCTACACCTTC.

A single count supports this clone. The V and J genes are TRBV6-1 and TRBJ1-2; D is uncertain. Germline V gene sequence: CDR1 MNHNS, CDR2 SASEGT. This CDR3 comprises 16 residues. Trimming cost V 2 bases and J 3 bases, with 16 bases left between them. The CDR3 region is CASSEPRVSAHYGYTF. In nucleotides, the CDR3 is TGTGCCAGCAGTGAACCCCGGGTTTCCGCTCACTATGGCTACACCTTC.

On this clone: Germline and junction disagree at one end, which may indicate a read error. This chain links TRBV7-7 with TRBJ2-7; D not resolved. This CDR3 comprises 13 residues. Germline CDR1 reads SSHAT; CDR2 reads FNYEAQ (reference sequence). The CDR3: CASSFQVRDEQYF. CDR3 nucleotides: TGTGCTAGCAGCTTTCAGGTTCGAGACGAGCAGTACTTC.

The CDR3 sequence: CASSMGDSENTEAFF. The CDR3 DNA reads as TGTGCCAGCAGTATGGGGGACTCGGAGAACACTGAAGCTTTCTTT. J is TRBJ1-1 and V is TRBV28; TRBD1 might be the D (5 bases). The CDR3 loop spans 15 amino acids. V was clipped by 5 bases and J by 1 base, with 14 bases between them. Germline-derived CDR1 and CDR2 are MDHEN and SYDVKM.

The chain is built from TRBV9 and TRBJ2-1, with 7 positions matching TRBD2. CDR1 and CDR2 from the germline V gene are SGDLS and YYNGEE. The CDR3 runs 15 residues. The trim removed 2 bases at V and 3 bases at J, leaving 5 bases unmatched. The DNA of the CDR3 is TGTGCCAGCAGCGTCCTAGCGGCGGGCTACAATGAGCAGTTCTTC. Protein: CASSVLAAGYNEQFF. The variable domain in full, with the rest retrieved from reference TRBV9 and TRBJ2-1, is DSGVTQTPKHLITATGQRVTLRCSPRSGDLSVYWYQQSLDQGLQFLIQYYNGEERAKGNILERFSAQQFPDLHSELNLSSLELGDSALYFCASSVLAAGYNEQFFGPGTRLTVL.

This clone appeared once. The chain recombines TRBV7-9 with TRBJ2-3; 9 nucleotides agree with TRBD2. J lost 3 bases, V lost 3 bases, and 4 bases had no gene match. CDR1 is SEHNR, CDR2 FQNEAQ, per germline (reference sequence). The CDR3 runs 15 residues. As DNA, the CDR3 is TGTGCCAGCAGCTTGCTAGCGGGGACAACAGATACGCAGTATTTT. It yields the protein CASSLLAGTTDTQYF.